The rows below give T cell receptor beta chains drawn from one sample of a study of early T cells in non-severe SARS-CoV-2 infection. TCRdb fed the 5' RACE reads into MiXCR, producing one record per CDR3 protein. The table includes roughly 68,000 distinct CDR3 sequences, around 4.7% detected once. Material for sequencing was whole blood. The origin of the receptors is an adult who was a healthcare worker with PCR-confirmed SARS-CoV-2 infection or an uninfected control (not recorded which). Both conserved end residues are part of each CDR3. The D gene is left open where the match is weak. Some rows have no size entry. The others give once, few or many, or a class for an expanded clone.

j_gene: TRBJ2-7; d_gene: TRBD2; abundance: few; v_gene: TRBV28; CDR3nt: TGTGCCAGCAGTTATAGGACTAGCGGGGGGACTTACGAGCGGTACTTC; CDR3aa: CASSYRTSGGTYERYF
j_gene: TRBJ2-3; d_gene: -; abundance: many; v_gene: TRBV11-3; CDR3nt: TGTGCCAGCAGCTTAATCGGGGGAGATACGCAGTATTTT; CDR3aa: CASSLIGGDTQYF
j_gene: TRBJ1-5; d_gene: TRBD1; abundance: -; v_gene: TRBV24-1; CDR3nt: TGTGCCACCAGTGATCGGACAGGGGGCTACAATCAGCCCCAGCATTTT; CDR3aa: CATSDRTGGYNQPQHF
j_gene: TRBJ2-1; d_gene: TRBD1; abundance: many; v_gene: TRBV14; CDR3nt: TGTGCCAGCAGCCAACGACAGGGTGGGGTCAATGAGCAGTTCTTC; CDR3aa: CASSQRQGGVNEQFF
j_gene: TRBJ2-7; d_gene: -; abundance: few; v_gene: TRBV6-1; CDR3nt: TGTGCCAGCAGTGAAGGAGGCCTCGCCGGGGGTTACGAGCAGTACTTC; CDR3aa: CASSEGGLAGGYEQYF
j_gene: TRBJ1-1; d_gene: -; abundance: few; v_gene: TRBV20-1; CDR3nt: TGCAGTGCTAGAAACCGGGCGGCTACGAACACTGAAGCTTTCTTT; CDR3aa: CSARNRAATNTEAFF
j_gene: TRBJ1-2; d_gene: TRBD1; abundance: few; v_gene: TRBV27; CDR3nt: TGTGCCAGCAGTTTATCGGGGACAGGGGTGTATGGCTACACCTTC; CDR3aa: CASSLSGTGVYGYTF
j_gene: TRBJ2-7; d_gene: -; abundance: -; v_gene: TRBV20-1; CDR3nt: TGCAGTGCTACACGGACAGCGGGACCCTACGAGCAGTACTTC; CDR3aa: CSATRTAGPYEQYF
j_gene: TRBJ1-1; d_gene: -; abundance: -; v_gene: TRBV7-2; CDR3nt: TGTGCCAGCAGCTTAGCACTGAACACTGAAGCTTTCTTT; CDR3aa: CASSLALNTEAFF
j_gene: TRBJ2-1; d_gene: TRBD2; abundance: many; v_gene: TRBV18; CDR3nt: TGTGCCAGCTCACCCGCTAGCGGGAGGGTATACAATGAGCAGTTCTTC; CDR3aa: CASSPASGRVYNEQFF
j_gene: TRBJ2-1; d_gene: TRBD2; abundance: medium-sized; v_gene: TRBV3-1; CDR3nt: TGTGCCAGCAGCCAAGTCACAGCGGGACCCTACAATGAGCAGTTCTTC; CDR3aa: CASSQVTAGPYNEQFF
j_gene: TRBJ1-2; d_gene: TRBD1; abundance: few; v_gene: TRBV6-5; CDR3nt: TGTGCCACCACAGGGGGAAACTATGGCTACACCTTC; CDR3aa: CATTGGNYGYTF
j_gene: TRBJ1-2; d_gene: -; abundance: many; v_gene: TRBV20-1; CDR3nt: TGCAGTGCTAGCCAACCCGTATCCTATGGCTACACCTTC; CDR3aa: CSASQPVSYGYTF
j_gene: TRBJ1-6; d_gene: TRBD1; abundance: few; v_gene: TRBV19; CDR3nt: TGTGCCAGCCGGGGACAGAACTATAATTCACCCCTCCACTTT; CDR3aa: CASRGQNYNSPLHF
j_gene: TRBJ2-1; d_gene: TRBD2; abundance: -; v_gene: TRBV19; CDR3nt: TGTGCCAGTAGTATGACTAGCGGGAGCAGGAGGGAGCAGTTCTTC; CDR3aa: CASSMTSGSRREQFF
j_gene: TRBJ1-2; d_gene: -; abundance: -; v_gene: TRBV3-1; CDR3nt: TGTGCCAGCAGCCTCCTGGGCTATGGCTACACCTTC; CDR3aa: CASSLLGYGYTF
j_gene: TRBJ2-7; d_gene: -; abundance: -; v_gene: TRBV2; CDR3nt: TGTGCCAGCAGTGATGACCGACTAGTATTCTCGGGCGAGCAGTACTTC; CDR3aa: CASSDDRLVFSGEQYF
j_gene: TRBJ2-3; d_gene: TRBD2; abundance: many; v_gene: TRBV12-3/TRBV12-4; CDR3nt: TGTGCCAGCAGTTCTAGACTAGCGGGGAGCACAGATACGCAGTATTTT; CDR3aa: CASSSRLAGSTDTQYF
j_gene: TRBJ2-2; d_gene: -; abundance: many; v_gene: TRBV7-2; CDR3nt: TGTGCCAGCAGCTTAACGGGAGTAAACACCGGGGAGCTGTTTTTT; CDR3aa: CASSLTGVNTGELFF
j_gene: TRBJ2-3; d_gene: TRBD1; abundance: -; v_gene: TRBV7-9; CDR3nt: TGTGCCAGCAGCTTAACCGGGACAGGGGTAAGCGGTTCTACGCAGTATTTT; CDR3aa: CASSLTGTGVSGSTQYF
j_gene: TRBJ2-7; d_gene: TRBD2; abundance: many; v_gene: TRBV10-3; CDR3nt: TGTGCCATCAGTGAACGGGGGGCCTACGAGCAGTACTTC; CDR3aa: CAISERGAYEQYF
j_gene: TRBJ2-7; d_gene: TRBD1; abundance: few; v_gene: TRBV12-3/TRBV12-4; CDR3nt: TGTGCCAGCAGTAAGACAGGGTCGGCGGCCGAGCAGTACTTC; CDR3aa: CASSKTGSAAEQYF
j_gene: TRBJ2-1; d_gene: TRBD2; abundance: many; v_gene: TRBV6-5; CDR3nt: TGTGCCAGCAGCGAGGACGGGACTATCTACAATGAGCAGTTCTTC; CDR3aa: CASSEDGTIYNEQFF
j_gene: TRBJ2-7; d_gene: -; abundance: many; v_gene: TRBV3-1; CDR3nt: TGTGCCAGCAGCCAACACAAGCTGGGGAGAGGCTACGAGCAGTACTTC; CDR3aa: CASSQHKLGRGYEQYF
j_gene: TRBJ2-7; d_gene: -; abundance: few; v_gene: TRBV7-9; CDR3nt: TGTGCCAGCAGCTTAAGACAGCGCTCCTACGAGCAGTACTTC; CDR3aa: CASSLRQRSYEQYF
j_gene: TRBJ1-2; d_gene: TRBD1; abundance: many; v_gene: TRBV2; CDR3nt: TGTGCCAGCACCTTCTTGGGACAGGGACTAAGTGGCTACACCTTC; CDR3aa: CASTFLGQGLSGYTF
j_gene: TRBJ2-7; d_gene: -; abundance: few; v_gene: TRBV12-3/TRBV12-4; CDR3nt: TGTGCCAGCAGTTTAGGTCGAACAGGAACCTACGAGCAGTACTTC; CDR3aa: CASSLGRTGTYEQYF